Shown below are 8 T cell receptor beta chains from a single sample sequenced in a study of T cell changes during pregnancy in multiple sclerosis. Repertoires were generated with immunoSEQ multiplex PCR, while TCRdb's copy carries only in-frame clones and drops some. This sample has roughly 60,000 clones, with 90% to 95% found just once. The sequenced sample was peripheral blood, obtained before pregnancy. The receptor set was obtained from a female donor with multiple sclerosis, enrolled in a pregnancy study.

The V call is TRBV2, the J call TRBJ1-2; a weak D match, TRBD1 (6 bases). Trimming stripped 4 bases from V and 6 bases from J, with 15 bases between. Germline V CDR1 and CDR2: SNHLY, FYNNEI. The CDR3 is 14 residues long. The CDR3 spells CASSVSQGIDGYTF. DNA for the CDR3: TGTGCCAGCAGTGTTAGTCAGGGGATCGATGGCTACACCTTC.

The CDR3 nucleotides are TGTGCCAGCAGTCTAGACTGGAATCAGCCCCAGCATTTT. Amino acid sequence: CASSLDWNQPQHF. The chain links TRBV6-4 to TRBJ1-5; no firm D call. Per germline, CDR1 MRHNA and CDR2 SNTAGT. Trimming took off 5 bases at V and 4 bases at J, with 9 bases between the two ends. This CDR3 has 13 amino acids.

The J gene is TRBJ1-1, the V gene TRBV19; no reliable D call. From germline, CDR1 is LNHDA and CDR2 SQIVND (reference sequence). The V end lost 4 bases, the J end lost 5 bases, and 11 bases lay between the germline ends. This CDR3 has 13 amino acids. CDR3 DNA: TGTGCCAGTAGTACGCCTATTGGTACTGAAGCTTTCTTT. Protein product: CASSTPIGTEAFF.

This chain uses TRBV27 with TRBJ2-5; TRBD1 agrees at 8 bases. Germline CDR1 and CDR2: MNHEY and SMNVEV (reference sequence). The CDR3 covers 15 residues. J was trimmed by 5 bases and V by 2 bases; bases with no gene match: 7. The DNA of the CDR3 is TGTGCCAGCAGTTTAACGGACAGGGAGCAGGAGACCCAGTACTTC. This sequence encodes CASSLTDREQETQYF.

This rearrangement joins TRBV14 to TRBJ1-1; tentatively, D is TRBD1 (5 bases). The germline gives CDR1 SGHDN, CDR2 FVKESK. The V gene lost 1 base and the J gene lost 6 bases, with 12 bases spanning the gap. The CDR3 runs 14 residues. CDR3 DNA sequence: TGTGCCAGCAGCCAAGGTGGGGGGAAGCCTGAAGCTTTCTTT. Amino acid sequence: CASSQGGGKPEAFF.

The chain combines TRBV5-6 with TRBJ1-6, with 7 bases identical to TRBD1. CDR1 is SGHDT and CDR2 is YYEEEE in the germline V gene. V trimming: 4 bases; J trimming: 6 bases; junction bases outside the gene matches: 7. The CDR3 totals 15 residues. The CDR3 protein is CASSAGTVSNSPLHF. The CDR3 nucleotides read TGTGCCAGCAGCGCCGGGACAGTCTCTAATTCACCCCTCCACTTT.

The V and J genes are TRBV7-3 and TRBJ2-3; 10 nucleotides match TRBD2. Looked up from germline, CDR1 is SGHTA and CDR2 is FQGTGA. The length of the CDR3 is 15 residues. V lost 4 bases, J lost 4 bases, and 5 bases stayed unmatched. The CDR3 protein is CASSSSSGGSDTQYF. The CDR3 nucleotides read TGTGCCAGCAGCTCATCTAGCGGGGGTTCAGATACGCAGTATTTT.

This clone occurred once. This chain joins TRBV13 and TRBJ2-3, with D hard to call. Between the trimmed V and J ends, which lost 5 bases and 6 bases, there was a span of 9 bases. The CDR3 has 12 amino acids. The germline gives CDR1 PRHDT, CDR2 FYEKMQ (reference sequence). CDR3: CASSQAYDTQYF. The CDR3 bases are TGTGCCAGCAGCCAGGCTTACGATACGCAGTATTTT.